A single sample is the source of the 16 T cell receptor beta chains below, sequenced in a study of cytomegalovirus exposure and HLA in healthy donors. Amplification used 60 Vbeta primers and 13 Jbeta primers. Libraries were prepared by immunoSEQ multiplex PCR; TCRdb keeps only in-frame clonotypes and omits some of them. The table includes roughly 140,000 clones, 50% to 75% detected once. The sequencing input was PBMCs. These receptors all stem from a woman aged 25-40 years in good health and CMV-seropositive.

This chain connects TRBV15 to TRBJ2-3; 7 bases line up with TRBD2. The trim removed 6 bases at V and 4 bases at J, leaving 10 bases unmatched. Germline V lookup: CDR1 LNHNV, CDR2 YYDKDF (reference sequence). This CDR3 comprises 15 residues. In DNA, the CDR3 is TGTGCCACCAGGGGTGTCGGGACTACCCCAGATACGCAGTATTTT. It yields the protein CATRGVGTTPDTQYF.

This clone was detected a few times. A read error may account for a junction end that differs from germline. The chain joins TRBV28 to TRBJ2-5, with D perhaps being TRBD1 or TRBD2 (5 bases each). CDR3 length: 13 amino acids. Germline-derived CDR1 and CDR2 are MDHEN and SYDVKM. The CDR3 protein is CAGRGVFQETQYF. The CDR3 nucleotides read TGTGCCGGCAGAGGGGTTTTCCAAGAGACCCAGTACTTC.

The chain carries TRBV6-1 and TRBJ1-5, with 8 bases fitting TRBD1. CDR1 is MNHNS and CDR2 is SASEGT in the germline V gene. Trimming at V came to 10 bases and at J to 0 bases, leaving 8 bases not matched to a gene. CDR3 length: 15 residues. The CDR3 reads CATDRGLYSNQPQHF. The CDR3 coding sequence is TGTGCCACCGACAGGGGACTGTATAGCAATCAGCCCCAGCATTTT.

V and J are TRBV5-5 and TRBJ1-4; TRBD1 matches at 10 bases. Trimming took 4 bases from V and 6 from J; bases not matched to a gene: 6. Germline V gives CDR1 SGHKS, CDR2 YYEKEE (reference sequence). There are 15 residues in the CDR3. The CDR3 DNA reads as TGTGCCAGCAGCCGCCAAGGGACAGGGGATGAAAAACTGTTTTTT. Amino acid sequence: CASSRQGTGDEKLFF.

This clone was counted once. V and J are TRBV5-1 and TRBJ2-7, with D possibly TRBD2 on 6 matching bases. Germline V lookup: CDR1 SGHRS, CDR2 YFSETQ. Trimming took 1 base from V and 3 from J, leaving 14 bases between them. The CDR3 totals 15 residues. The CDR3, as DNA: TGCGCCAGCAGCTTGATCCGGGAGAGGGGCTACGAGCAGTACTTC. It yields the protein CASSLIRERGYEQYF.

The chain has TRBV6-1 and TRBJ1-5; tentative D call: TRBD1 (5 bases). This CDR3 is 14 amino acids long. The V gene lost 4 bases and the J gene lost 5 bases, with 12 bases spanning the gap. Germline values: CDR1 MNHNS, CDR2 SASEGT. CDR3 sequence: CASSGGGSYQPQHF. The CDR3 DNA is TGTGCCAGCAGTGGCGGGGGTTCGTATCAGCCCCAGCATTTT.

Details on this clone: The CDR3 does not end in the conserved phenylalanine or tryptophan, so this is likely a read error. The DNA is left out, because the CDR3 cannot be placed on it with certainty; the CDR3 is given as TCRdb lists it. The J gene is TRBJ1-3, the V gene TRBV28. The germline gives CDR1 MDHEN, CDR2 SYDVKM. The CDR3 numbers 11 amino acids, ends counted. CDR3 region: CASSHKCGVGG.

The V and J genes are TRBV14 and TRBJ1-2, with 7 bases aligning to TRBD1. Germline values: CDR1 SGHDN, CDR2 FVKESK. This CDR3 is 13 amino acids long. Trimming cost V 4 bases and J 4 bases; bases outside gene matches: 3. CDR3 nucleotides: TGTGCCAGCAGCCCGGACAGGAGCTATGGCTACACCTTC. This translates into CASSPDRSYGYTF.

The chain combines TRBV7-2 with TRBJ2-3, with TRBD1 as a possible D gene (5 bases). The CDR3 has 14 residues. Germline V gene lookup returns CDR1 SGHTA and CDR2 FQGNSA. With 0 bases removed from V and 1 base from J, the gap between germline ends came to 5 bases. CDR3 residues: CASSLAGRTDTQYF. CDR3 coding DNA: TGTGCCAGCAGCTTAGCGGGGCGCACAGATACGCAGTATTTT.

This clone has only a few counts. The V and J genes are TRBV5-4 and TRBJ2-5, with 15 positions matching TRBD2. This CDR3 comprises 17 residues. Germline CDR1 and CDR2: SGHNT and YYREEE (reference sequence). The V segment lost 4 bases and the J segment 5 bases; nucleotides outside the gene matches: 9. The CDR3 bases are TGTGCCAGCAGCCGGGGACTAGCGGGGGGCCAGGGGGAGACCCAGTACTTC. This encodes CASSRGLAGGQGETQYF.

The chain combines TRBV19 with TRBJ1-3, with no clear D. This CDR3 has 14 amino acids. Trimming pared 6 bases from V and 0 bases from J, leaving 9 bases between. The germline V gene encodes CDR1 LNHDA and CDR2 SQIVND (reference sequence). In DNA form, the CDR3 reads TGTGCCAGTAGCACGGGTGGCTCTGGAAACACCATATATTTT. It specifies CASSTGGSGNTIYF.

In nucleotides, the CDR3 is TGCAGCGTCCGGACAGGGACCTATGGCTACACCTTC. Protein product: CSVRTGTYGYTF. V is TRBV29-1 and J is TRBJ1-2; 8 bases fit TRBD1. The V gene's germline CDR1 is SQVTM and CDR2 ANQGSEA. Germline trimming cut 6 bases from V and 4 bases from J; bases unmatched to any gene: 4. This CDR3 comprises 12 residues.

In its sample, this clone was seen a few times. The rearrangement joins TRBV6-6 to TRBJ1-2; no firm D call. Germline assignment: CDR1 MNHNY and CDR2 SVGAGI (reference sequence). The CDR3 extends over 14 amino acids. V was cut by 0 bases and J by 3 bases, with 8 bases left in between. In DNA, the CDR3 is TGTGCCAGCAGTTACTCGGTTCGGGACTATGGCTACACCTTC. This gives the protein CASSYSVRDYGYTF.

As DNA, the CDR3 is TGTGCCAGCAGCCCTGTCCAGATGGATACGCAGTATTTT. Its protein is CASSPVQMDTQYF. The V call is TRBV7-9, the J call TRBJ2-3; D gene uncertain. Germline V gene sequence: CDR1 SEHNR, CDR2 FQNEAQ (reference sequence). V was cut by 5 bases and J by 6 bases, with 12 bases left in between. The CDR3 spans 13 residues.

The chain uses TRBV11-2 and TRBJ2-7; no reliable D call. The CDR3 contains 16 residues. The V gene lost 7 bases and the J gene lost 0 bases, with 19 bases spanning the gap. The germline CDR1 and CDR2 sequences are SGHAT and FQNNGV. CDR3 protein: CASTGDSSSSSYEQYF. The CDR3 region has the DNA TGTGCCAGCACCGGAGATAGCTCGTCGAGCTCCTACGAGCAGTACTTC.

This rearrangement joins TRBV5-1 to TRBJ2-5; D unclear. The DNA end is a closer match to TRBJ2-7, so the J assignment may be wrong. CDR1 is SGHRS and CDR2 is YFSETQ in the germline V gene. This CDR3 is built from 12 residues. The DNA for the CDR3 is TGCGCCAGCAGCTCTAGCTCCTACGAGCAGTACTTC. Translation gives CASSSSSYEQYF.